This section outlines one T cell receptor (beta chain) sequence together with its context. Its matching antigen is unknown. These data are taken from a study of cytomegalovirus exposure and HLA in healthy donors. Whole-study context: The study placed approximately 81% of its roughly 430 genotyped donors in the Caucasian-associated ancestry cluster.

Both 60 Vbeta primers and 13 Jbeta primers went into the PCR. Libraries were prepared by immunoSEQ multiplex PCR; TCRdb keeps only in-frame clonotypes and omits some of them. The sample lists fewer than 110,000 clones, around four fifths seen once, with 7.8% in the top ten. The CDR3 is 13 residues long. V shed 0 bases, J shed 9 bases, and the junction held 3 bases outside the gene matches. CDR1 and CDR2 from the germline V gene are SGHDN and FVKESK. Findings and caveats of the study: The productive fraction for most TCR beta V segments was about 87% or about 30% in an earlier analysis.

The sequenced sample was PBMCs. J is TRBJ1-1 and V is TRBV14, with TRBD1 identical over 8 bases. This TCR came from a man younger than 45 in good health and CMV-seronegative. The CDR3 here is CASSQDRTGKAFF. CDR3 sequence (DNA): TGTGCCAGCAGCCAAGATCGGACAGGGAAAGCTTTCTTT.